This T cell receptor (beta chain) is from a study of a mutant IDH1 vaccine in newly diagnosed glioma. Study-level background: The study started vaccination 4-6 weeks after radiotherapy alone, or with temozolomide cycles. Radiotherapy, temozolomide, or both had been given previously, and both were given to most.

The time point is: week 5, during vaccination. All doses held 300 ug of mutant IDH1 20-mer peptide, with topical imiquimod. The CDR3 runs to 16 residues. Germline V gene data show CDR1 as SGHVS and CDR2 as FQNEAQ. V shed 5 bases and J shed 7 bases, with 24 bases lying between them. Sequencing was performed with immunoSEQ multiplex PCR; in TCRdb, only in-frame clones are kept and a portion is missing. The table records roughly 42,000 clones, 75% to 90% of them present only once. Of note for this clone: Its antigen is undetermined.

This sequence joins TRBV7-8 and TRBJ2-7; D might be TRBD1 or TRBD2, each matching 6 bases. Source: PBMCs, taken from a glioma patient whose treatment included an IDH1 peptide vaccine. The receptor was isolated from a man aged 40-49 years with glioma. CDR3 sequence reads: CASSIGGMVGGLEQYF. The DNA for the CDR3 is TGTGCCAGCAGCATAGGGGGGATGGTTGGCGGGTTGGAGCAGTACTTC. Full variable domain (rest looked up from reference TRBV7-8 and TRBJ2-7): GAGVSQSPRYKVAKRGQDVALRCDPISGHVSLFWYQQALGQGPEFLTYFQNEAQLDKSGLPSDRFFAERPEGSVSTLKIQRTQQEDSAVYLCASSIGGMVGGLEQYFGPGTRLTVT.